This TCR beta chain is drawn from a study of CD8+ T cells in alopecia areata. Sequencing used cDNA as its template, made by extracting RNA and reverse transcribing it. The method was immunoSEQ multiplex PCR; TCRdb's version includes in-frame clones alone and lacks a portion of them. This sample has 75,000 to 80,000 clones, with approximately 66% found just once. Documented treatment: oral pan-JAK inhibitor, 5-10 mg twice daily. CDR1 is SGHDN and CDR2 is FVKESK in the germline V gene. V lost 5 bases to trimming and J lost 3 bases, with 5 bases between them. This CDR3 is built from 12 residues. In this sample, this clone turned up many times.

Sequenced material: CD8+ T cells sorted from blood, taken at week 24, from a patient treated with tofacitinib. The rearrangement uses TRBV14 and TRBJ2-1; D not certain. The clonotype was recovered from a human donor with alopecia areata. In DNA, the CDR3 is TGTGCCAGCAGCGTCAGCTACAATGAGCAGTTCTTC. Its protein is CASSVSYNEQFF.